In its sample, the clone carrying this TCR beta chain was seen once. No antigen is known for it. The sample comes from a study of cytomegalovirus exposure and HLA in healthy donors. General observations from the study: An observed cluster of highly shared sequence variants was recorded as a likely sequencing artifact. Prior analysis indicated that the majority of TCR beta V segments exhibited productivity approximately 90% or approximately 30% of the time. Confirmation in vitro established that three CMV-associated chains were specific for CMV antigens.

The PCR used 60 Vbeta and 13 Jbeta primers. Assay used: immunoSEQ multiplex PCR; TCRdb lists only in-frame clones, some missing. Seen here are about 180,000 clones, approximately 80% observed once, and the top ten hold more than 0.5%. With 5 bases clipped from V and 3 bases from J, the junction kept 8 bases outside the gene matches. This CDR3 is built from 15 residues. Germline CDR1 reads SGHVS; CDR2 reads FQNEAQ. V and J are TRBV7-8 and TRBJ1-2; 8 bases match TRBD1. This TCR was sampled from a woman between 45 and 60 years old in good health and CMV-seronegative. Sequencing input: PBMCs. The CDR3 loop is CASSLLTGEDYGYTF. Written as DNA, the CDR3 is TGTGCCAGCAGCCTACTGACAGGGGAAGACTATGGCTACACCTTC.